This TCR beta chain was found in a study of blood T cell repertoires in COVID-19. This CDR3 comprises 14 residues. Trimming cost V 10 bases and J 4 bases; bases outside gene matches: 7. Germline V gene data show CDR1 as MNHEY and CDR2 as SVGAGI. Profiling relied on immunoSEQ multiplex PCR, and the TCRdb table lists in-frame clones only, not all of them. The sample consists of some 100,000 clones, about 86% of them appearing once. In terms of age and location, participants ranged from roughly 18 to 100 years and lived in about 25 US areas. Cohort placement rested on clinical history that participants reported themselves.

The clonotype originates from a woman in her forties or fifties who had recovered from COVID-19. The sequenced sample consisted of PBMCs or T cells enriched from blood (not recorded which). V gene TRBV6-5 combines with J gene TRBJ2-1; 10 positions match TRBD2. CDR3 loop: CATRTSGRYNEQFF. CDR3 coding DNA: TGTGCCACCCGGACTAGCGGAAGATACAATGAGCAGTTCTTC.